This record looks at one TCR beta chain sequence and its context. Its specificity is unknown. The sample originates from a study of T cells in localized non-small cell lung cancer. Clones were read by immunoSEQ multiplex PCR, and TCRdb kept only the in-frame ones, dropping some. The repertoire has about 52,000 clones, roughly 80% of them found once; the top ten carry roughly 4%. With V trimmed by 1 base and J by 6 bases, 6 bases remained unmatched. Germline V lookup: CDR1 KGHSH, CDR2 LQKENI. The CDR3 length is 15 residues. Points from the study as a whole: Median around 60 top-100 tumor clones were shared with paired adjacent lung. Sequencing involved a lone tumor region, leaving heterogeneity possible. Uninvolved adjacent lung had higher T cell clonality than tumor and all other tissues. With higher T cell density in blood came longer overall survival.

Specimen: PBMCs, collected before any cancer treatment. The chain is built from TRBV18 and TRBJ2-1; 7 nucleotides align to TRBD2. This TCR was recovered from a woman aged 35 to 69 with stage II lung adenocarcinoma. CDR3 in amino acids: CASSPQRGVSNEQFF. CDR3 bases: TGTGCCAGCTCACCACAACGGGGGGTAAGCAATGAGCAGTTCTTC.